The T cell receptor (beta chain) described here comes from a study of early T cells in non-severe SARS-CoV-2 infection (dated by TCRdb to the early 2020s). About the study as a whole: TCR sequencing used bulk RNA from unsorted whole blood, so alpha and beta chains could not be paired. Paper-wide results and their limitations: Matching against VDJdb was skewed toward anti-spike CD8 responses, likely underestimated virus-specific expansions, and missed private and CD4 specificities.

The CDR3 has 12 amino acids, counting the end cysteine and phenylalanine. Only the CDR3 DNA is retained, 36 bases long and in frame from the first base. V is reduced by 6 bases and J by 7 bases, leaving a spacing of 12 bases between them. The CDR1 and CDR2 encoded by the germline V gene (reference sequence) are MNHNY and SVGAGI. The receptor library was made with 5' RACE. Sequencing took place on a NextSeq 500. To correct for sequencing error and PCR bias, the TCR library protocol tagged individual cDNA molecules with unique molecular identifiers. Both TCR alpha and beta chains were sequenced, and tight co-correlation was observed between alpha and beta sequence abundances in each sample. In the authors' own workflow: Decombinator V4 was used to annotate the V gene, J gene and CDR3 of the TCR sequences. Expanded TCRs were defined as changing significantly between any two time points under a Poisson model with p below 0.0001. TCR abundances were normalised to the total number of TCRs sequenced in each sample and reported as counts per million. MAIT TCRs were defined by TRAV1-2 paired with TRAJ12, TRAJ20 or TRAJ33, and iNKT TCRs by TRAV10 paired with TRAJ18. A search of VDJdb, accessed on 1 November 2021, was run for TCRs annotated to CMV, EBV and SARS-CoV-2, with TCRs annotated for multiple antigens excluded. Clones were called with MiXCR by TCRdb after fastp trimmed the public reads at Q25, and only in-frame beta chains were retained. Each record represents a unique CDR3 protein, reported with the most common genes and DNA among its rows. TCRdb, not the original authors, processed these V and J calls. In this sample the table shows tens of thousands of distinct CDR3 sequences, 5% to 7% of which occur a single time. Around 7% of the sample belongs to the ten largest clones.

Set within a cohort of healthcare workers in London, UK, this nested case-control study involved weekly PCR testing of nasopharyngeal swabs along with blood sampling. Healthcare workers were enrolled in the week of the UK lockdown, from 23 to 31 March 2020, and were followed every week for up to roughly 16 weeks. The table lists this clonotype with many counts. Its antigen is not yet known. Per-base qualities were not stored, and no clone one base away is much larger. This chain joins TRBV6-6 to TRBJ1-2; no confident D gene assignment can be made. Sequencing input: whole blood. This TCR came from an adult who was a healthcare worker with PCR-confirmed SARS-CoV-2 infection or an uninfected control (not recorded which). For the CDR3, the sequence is CASSSLQSGYTF. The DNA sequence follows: TGTGCCAGCAGCAGCCTCCAGTCTGGCTACACCTTC.